Below, 20 T cell receptor beta chains from the same sample are listed, as sequenced in a study of identical twins. TCRdb redid the calling of the 5' RACE reads with MiXCR, one entry per CDR3 protein. The table includes around 680,000 distinct CDR3 sequences, roughly 8% detected once. These same records also appear under a second study, on yellow fever vaccine responses in identical twins.

Specimen: PBMCs. These receptors all stem from a young woman in good health.

The chain couples TRBV10-1 to TRBJ2-3; 9 nucleotides line up with TRBD2. Germline-derived CDR1 and CDR2 are WNHNN and SYGVQD (reference sequence). This CDR3 has 20 amino acids. Trimming at V came to 0 bases and at J to 2 bases, leaving 15 bases not matched to a gene. The CDR3 DNA sequence: TGCGCCAGCAGTGAGTCGATACGTGGCCTAGCGGGGATCCTCACAGATACGCAGTATTTT. Its translation: CASSESIRGLAGILTDTQYF.

The table lists this clonotype with a few counts. The chain uses TRBV12-3 or TRBV12-4 and TRBJ1-6; 11 bases are shared with TRBD1. The CDR3 is made up of 15 amino acids. J gave up 9 bases and V 2 bases, and 3 bases lay outside the gene matches. The chain's CDR3 is CASSLRTGGPSPLHF. The CDR3 coding sequence is TGTGCCAGCAGTTTACGGACAGGGGGCCCTTCACCCCTCCACTTT.

The CDR3 DNA follows: TGTGCCAGCAGCCAAGTTGTGAGCTCCTATAATTCACCCCTCCACTTT. Its protein product is CASSQVVSSYNSPLHF. The rearrangement joins TRBV14 to TRBJ1-6; D gene ambiguous. V was cut by 1 base and J by 0 bases, with 7 bases left in between. The CDR3 is 16 amino acids. Germline V gene data show CDR1 as SGHDN and CDR2 as FVKESK.

Many counts were recorded for this clonotype. Relative to the germline gene, one junction end is altered; a read error may explain this. The V call is TRBV29-1, the J call TRBJ2-3; TRBD1 matches 7 bases. Per the germline V gene, CDR1 is SQVTM and CDR2 is ANQGSEA. The CDR3 covers 15 residues. CDR3 sequence: CSVEGGRESTDTQYF. CDR3 nucleotide sequence: TGCAGCGTGGAAGGGGGCAGGGAAAGCACAGATACGCAGTATTTT.

The chain recombines TRBV7-8 with TRBJ2-5; D may be TRBD2 (5 bases). The germline CDR1 and CDR2 sequences are SGHVS and FQNEAQ. Trimming took off 6 bases at V and 7 bases at J, with 15 bases between the two ends. The CDR3 sequence is 13 residues long. Here the CDR3 reads CASSLRGPGTQYF. The CDR3 DNA follows: TGTGCCAGCAGTCTCAGAGGGCCGGGGACCCAGTACTTC.

This clonotype was counted at least ten times. The V gene is TRBV14, the J gene TRBJ1-4; D is unresolved. This CDR3 comprises 15 residues. The V gene's germline CDR1 is SGHDN and CDR2 FVKESK. Trimming shortened V by 4 bases and J by 3 bases, and 12 bases separated the two germline ends. CDR3 nucleotides: TGTGCCAGCAGCCCCAGCCTCGGGCCTAATGAAAAACTGTTTTTT. Protein: CASSPSLGPNEKLFF.

The gene calls are TRBV7-2 and TRBJ2-2; 8 positions match TRBD1. With 5 bases clipped from V and 7 bases from J, the junction kept 6 bases outside the gene matches. CDR3 length: 14 residues. Germline-derived CDR1 and CDR2 are SGHTA and FQGNSA. Here the CDR3 reads CASSEQGAGGELFF. CDR3 coding DNA: TGTGCCAGCAGCGAGCAGGGGGCAGGCGGGGAGCTGTTTTTT. The complete variable domain, with remaining parts taken from reference TRBV7-2 and TRBJ2-2, reads GAGVSQSPSNKVTEKGKDVELRCDPISGHTALYWYRQSLGQGLEFLIYFQGNSAPDKSGLPSDRFSAERTGGSVSTLTIQRTQQEDSAVYLCASSEQGAGGELFFGEGSRLTVL.

The V gene is TRBV14, the J gene TRBJ2-3, with D maybe TRBD1 (5 bases). Trimming shortened V by 4 bases and J by 3 bases, and 17 bases separated the two germline ends. The CDR3 sequence is 16 residues long. From germline, CDR1 is SGHDN and CDR2 FVKESK. This CDR3 reads CASSPSLWGQTDTQYF. The CDR3 coding sequence is TGTGCCAGCAGCCCGTCTTTGTGGGGCCAGACAGATACGCAGTATTTT.

At least ten counts were recorded for this clonotype. This chain uses TRBV4-1 with TRBJ2-7; tentative D call: TRBD2 (6 bases). The V gene lost 0 bases and the J gene lost 3 bases, with 12 bases spanning the gap. Germline V gene lookup returns CDR1 MGHRA and CDR2 YSYEKL. The CDR3 is made up of 15 amino acids. CDR3 region: CASSQDRSGVYEQYF. The CDR3 DNA reads TGCGCCAGCAGCCAAGACCGATCGGGGGTCTACGAGCAGTACTTC.

This clonotype has more than one count but fewer than ten. This rearrangement joins TRBV19 to TRBJ2-7; weak D call: TRBD2 (6 bases). Germline V lookup: CDR1 LNHDA, CDR2 SQIVND (reference sequence). The CDR3 runs to 17 residues. The germline V and J ends were trimmed by 4 bases and 6 bases, with 25 bases remaining between them. The CDR3 loop reads CASSRALVGTGGSEQYF. The CDR3 DNA is TGTGCCAGTAGTAGAGCTTTGGTTGGGACTGGCGGCTCCGAGCAGTACTTC.

The chain uses TRBV13 and TRBJ2-1, with TRBD2 matching over 7 bases. The germline V gene encodes CDR1 PRHDT and CDR2 FYEKMQ (reference sequence). V shed 5 bases and J 4 bases; nucleotides not matched to a gene: 8. The CDR3 spans 15 residues. For the CDR3, the DNA is TGTGCCAGCAGCCCACATGGGGAGGGTTACAATGAGCAGTTCTTC. Translated: CASSPHGEGYNEQFF.

The table lists this clonotype with a few counts. CDR3 residues: CASSRTDSYEWQYF. The CDR3 DNA reads TGTGCCAGCAGCAGGACGGATAGTTACGAGTGGCAGTACTTC. The chain couples TRBV6-1 to TRBJ2-7; no clear D. The CDR3 is made up of 14 amino acids. V lost 6 bases to trimming and J lost 9 bases, with 21 bases between them. Germline-derived CDR1 and CDR2 are MNHNS and SASEGT.

CDR3 protein: CASSRSAEPQHF. The CDR3 DNA sequence: TGTGCCAGCAGCCGATCTGCAGAGCCCCAGCATTTT. J is TRBJ1-5 and V is TRBV7-9; D ambiguous. CDR1 is SEHNR, CDR2 FQNEAQ, per germline (reference sequence). The CDR3 extends over 12 amino acids. Trimming cost V 5 bases and J 8 bases, with 10 bases left between them. The full variable domain, with the rest looked up from reference TRBV7-9 and TRBJ1-5, is DTGVSQNPRHKITKRGQNVTFRCDPISEHNRLYWYRQTLGQGPEFLTYFQNEAQLEKSRLLSDRFSAERPKGSFSTLEIQRTEQGDSAMYLCASSRSAEPQHFGDGTRLSIL.

This chain connects TRBV11-2 to TRBJ1-2; 8 positions agree with TRBD1. From germline, CDR1 is SGHAT and CDR2 FQNNGV. The length of the CDR3 is 14 residues. V shed 6 bases, J shed 7 bases, and the junction held 10 bases outside the gene matches. The CDR3 nucleotides are TGTGCCAGCAGTCCCCGGACAGGGTTCGCTGGCTACACCTTC. Amino acid sequence: CASSPRTGFAGYTF.

This clonotype was seen once. The rearrangement uses TRBV30 and TRBJ1-4; D is perhaps TRBD1 (6 bases). Between the trimmed V and J ends, which lost 3 bases and 8 bases, there was a span of 16 bases. This CDR3 is 14 amino acids long. Germline V gene data show CDR1 as GTSNPN and CDR2 as SVGIG (reference sequence). The CDR3 DNA sequence: TGTGCCTGGAGGGCTGTTGGGGGCCGCGAAAAACTGTTTTTT. Its protein is CAWRAVGGREKLFF. The full variable domain, its missing parts supplied by reference TRBV30 and TRBJ1-4, is SQTIHQWPATLVQPVGSPLSLECTVEGTSNPNLYWYRQAAGRGLQLLFYSVGIGQISSEVPQNLSASRPQDRQFILSSKKLLLSDSGFYLCAWRAVGGREKLFFGSGTQLSVL.

This chain joins TRBV12-3 or TRBV12-4 and TRBJ2-3; the match to TRBD2 covers 7 bases. The junction had 8 bases not matched to a gene; V was cut back by 6 bases and J by 11 bases. The CDR3 is made up of 12 amino acids. CDR3 coding DNA: TGTGCCAGCAGGGCTATAGGACTAGAGCAGTATTTT. It specifies CASRAIGLEQYF.

This clonotype has only a few counts. The rearrangement links TRBV21-1 to TRBJ2-5; TRBD2 is the table's D call and was not checked against the DNA. TRBV21-1 has pseudogene status. This CDR3 has 16 residues. CDR3 coding DNA: TGTGCCCAATTTGTGGGACTAGGTGGGATTCAAGAGACCCAGTACTTC. Its protein product is CAQFVGLGGIQETQYF.

This clonotype was counted at least ten times. This sequence joins TRBV28 and TRBJ1-5; D is undetermined. Germline CDR1 and CDR2: MDHEN and SYDVKM. The CDR3 covers 12 residues. Trimming cost V 2 bases and J 6 bases, with 5 bases left between them. CDR3 region: CASSLPGQPQHF. CDR3 in DNA: TGTGCCAGCAGTTTACCGGGTCAGCCCCAGCATTTT.

CDR3 residues: CASSQIFLGPGEGGYTF. The DNA of the CDR3 is TGTGCCAGCAGCCAAATATTTTTGGGGCCGGGAGAAGGCGGCTACACCTTC. The chain uses TRBV4-2 and TRBJ1-2; TRBD1 is a possible D gene (5 bases). The CDR3 loop spans 17 amino acids. The germline CDR1 and CDR2 sequences are LGHNA and YNFKEQ. The germline V and J ends were trimmed by 2 bases and 8 bases, with 24 bases remaining between them.

This clonotype was detected a few times. The CDR3 sequence: CSASSANQETQYF. Written as DNA, the CDR3 is TGCAGTGCTAGTTCGGCTAACCAAGAGACCCAGTACTTC. The chain combines TRBV20-1 with TRBJ2-5; D is unclear. The V end was cut by 3 bases, the J end by 0 bases, with 8 bases between. CDR1 is DFQATT and CDR2 is SNEGSKA in the germline V gene (reference sequence). The CDR3 sequence is 13 residues long.